This is a list of T cell receptor beta chains from one sample in a study of blood T cell repertoires in COVID-19. Clones were read by immunoSEQ multiplex PCR, and TCRdb kept only the in-frame ones, dropping some. The profile shows around 440,000 clones, around 88% of them singletons. The source material was peripheral blood. These receptors were obtained from a woman aged 50 to 60 with COVID-19, enrolled during active disease. Both conserved end residues are part of each CDR3. The order of the fields is J gene, clone size, V gene, D gene, CDR3 DNA, CDR3 protein. A D gene is named only where the DNA matches it firmly. Size is stated for part of the rows, as once, few or many counts, or as a class when the clone is expanded.

J gene: TRBJ2-7; clone size: -; V gene: TRBV7-9; D gene: -; CDR3 DNA: TGTGCCAGCAGCCCCCGCGGGCCTACCTACGAGCAGTACTTC; CDR3 protein: CASSPRGPTYEQYF
J gene: TRBJ2-7; clone size: -; V gene: TRBV7-3; D gene: -; CDR3 DNA: TGTGCCAGCAGCTTGTGGAGTAACACGAAATCCTACGAGCAGTACTTC; CDR3 protein: CASSLWSNTKSYEQYF
J gene: TRBJ2-7; clone size: -; V gene: TRBV6-5; D gene: TRBD2; CDR3 DNA: TGTGCCAGCAGAGCGGGGTCCCCCTACGAGCAGTACTTC; CDR3 protein: CASRAGSPYEQYF
J gene: TRBJ1-1; clone size: once; V gene: TRBV19; D gene: -; CDR3 DNA: TGTGCCAGTAGTTCGACGGGGAACACTGAAGCTTTCTTT; CDR3 protein: CASSSTGNTEAFF
J gene: TRBJ1-2; clone size: -; V gene: TRBV29-1; D gene: TRBD1; CDR3 DNA: TGCAGCGTTGAAGATTTGGGACAGGGCTACACCTTC; CDR3 protein: CSVEDLGQGYTF
J gene: TRBJ1-1; clone size: -; V gene: TRBV19; D gene: -; CDR3 DNA: TGTGCCAGTCTGGACGGGGGGGGCCAGAACACTGAAGCTTTCTTT; CDR3 protein: CASLDGGGQNTEAFF
J gene: TRBJ1-5; clone size: -; V gene: TRBV13; D gene: -; CDR3 DNA: TGTGCCAGCAGCCTGGAGGGACAGCCCCAGCATTTT; CDR3 protein: CASSLEGQPQHF
J gene: TRBJ1-5; clone size: -; V gene: TRBV4-1; D gene: -; CDR3 DNA: TGCGCCAGCAGCCATCCCGGGGGGGCGGGCCCCCAGCATTTT; CDR3 protein: CASSHPGGAGPQHF
J gene: TRBJ1-4; clone size: -; V gene: TRBV24-1; D gene: TRBD1; CDR3 DNA: TGTGCCACCAGTTACGGGGACAGGCCGTTAGAAAAACTGTTTTTT; CDR3 protein: CATSYGDRPLEKLFF
J gene: TRBJ2-7; clone size: few; V gene: TRBV5-4; D gene: TRBD1; CDR3 DNA: TGTGCCAGCAGCGTGGGACAGGCCGGTTTCTACGAGCAGTACTTC; CDR3 protein: CASSVGQAGFYEQYF
J gene: TRBJ2-1; clone size: -; V gene: TRBV6-6; D gene: -; CDR3 DNA: TGTGCCAGCAGTTACCCGGCAGGACTATCCTACAATGAGCAGTTCTTC; CDR3 protein: CASSYPAGLSYNEQFF
J gene: TRBJ2-2; clone size: -; V gene: TRBV2; D gene: -; CDR3 DNA: TGTGCCAGCAGCAACGATAGGGGCGGGGAGCTGTTTTTT; CDR3 protein: CASSNDRGGELFF
J gene: TRBJ2-1; clone size: -; V gene: TRBV2; D gene: -; CDR3 DNA: TGTGCCAGCAGGGAGCACACGAGCTCCTACAATGAGCAGTTCTTC; CDR3 protein: CASREHTSSYNEQFF
J gene: TRBJ1-1; clone size: -; V gene: TRBV2; D gene: -; CDR3 DNA: TGTGCCAGCAGTGAAAGGGGTAACACTGAAGCTTTCTTT; CDR3 protein: CASSERGNTEAFF
J gene: TRBJ2-1; clone size: -; V gene: TRBV9; D gene: TRBD2; CDR3 DNA: TGTGCCAGCAGCGTATGGGCTAGCGGGGGTATTGAGCAGTTCTTC; CDR3 protein: CASSVWASGGIEQFF
J gene: TRBJ1-5; clone size: -; V gene: TRBV19; D gene: -; CDR3 DNA: TGTGCCAGTAGTTTCTTAGATCAGCCCCAGCATTTT; CDR3 protein: CASSFLDQPQHF
J gene: TRBJ2-7; clone size: -; V gene: TRBV29-1; D gene: -; CDR3 DNA: TGCAGCGTTGTAGAAGGAGCTAACGAGCAGTACTTC; CDR3 protein: CSVVEGANEQYF
J gene: TRBJ1-1; clone size: -; V gene: TRBV16; D gene: -; CDR3 DNA: TGTGCCAGCAACGGCGACAGGCTTAACACTGAAGCTTTCTTT; CDR3 protein: CASNGDRLNTEAFF
J gene: TRBJ1-1; clone size: few; V gene: TRBV30; D gene: -; CDR3 DNA: TGTGCCTGGAGTGTACAGTTGAACACTGAAGCTTTCTTT; CDR3 protein: CAWSVQLNTEAFF
J gene: TRBJ1-5; clone size: -; V gene: TRBV19; D gene: -; CDR3 DNA: TGTGCCAGTAGGAGGGGGTTGAGCAATCAGCCCCAGCATTTT; CDR3 protein: CASRRGLSNQPQHF
J gene: TRBJ1-5; clone size: few; V gene: TRBV6-2/TRBV6-3; D gene: -; CDR3 DNA: TGTGCCAGCAGTTCCCCCAGGGATGAAGGCAACCAGCCCCAGCATTTT; CDR3 protein: CASSSPRDEGNQPQHF
J gene: TRBJ2-2; clone size: -; V gene: TRBV5-6; D gene: -; CDR3 DNA: TGTGCCAGCAGCTTGGCCTACAGGTTAACCGGGGAGCTGTTTTTT; CDR3 protein: CASSLAYRLTGELFF
J gene: TRBJ1-1; clone size: once; V gene: TRBV27; D gene: -; CDR3 DNA: TGTGCCAGCGGCGGCAGGGAAGGGAACACTGAAGCTTTCTTT; CDR3 protein: CASGGREGNTEAFF
J gene: TRBJ2-5; clone size: -; V gene: TRBV19; D gene: TRBD2; CDR3 DNA: TGTGCCACCGGGGGGTGGCCGCAAGAGACCCAGTACTTC; CDR3 protein: CATGGWPQETQYF
J gene: TRBJ1-2; clone size: -; V gene: TRBV19; D gene: TRBD1; CDR3 DNA: TGTGCCAGTAGAGCCGACAGGGTAGGGGGCTACACCTTC; CDR3 protein: CASRADRVGGYTF
J gene: TRBJ1-1; clone size: -; V gene: TRBV28; D gene: -; CDR3 DNA: TGTGCCAGCAGTTTAAGCTTTGAAGCTTTCTTT; CDR3 protein: CASSLSFEAFF
J gene: TRBJ1-1; clone size: once; V gene: TRBV27; D gene: TRBD1; CDR3 DNA: TGTGCCAGCAGTGCCCGGACAGGGATCACTGAAGCTTTCTTT; CDR3 protein: CASSARTGITEAFF
J gene: TRBJ1-2; clone size: -; V gene: TRBV5-4; D gene: TRBD1; CDR3 DNA: TGTGCCAGCACGATTGCAGGGGGACAGGGTTATGGCTACACCTTC; CDR3 protein: CASTIAGGQGYGYTF
J gene: TRBJ2-7; clone size: once; V gene: TRBV15; D gene: -; CDR3 DNA: TGTGCCACCAGCAGGGACAGCACCTACGAGCAGTACTTC; CDR3 protein: CATSRDSTYEQYF
J gene: TRBJ2-1; clone size: -; V gene: TRBV10-3; D gene: -; CDR3 DNA: TGTGCCATCAGTGAGGGGGCAGGCGATGAGCAGTTCTTC; CDR3 protein: CAISEGAGDEQFF
J gene: TRBJ2-7; clone size: -; V gene: TRBV9; D gene: TRBD1; CDR3 DNA: TGTGCCAGCAGCGCAAGGACAGGGGCCCTTCGGGAGGAGCAGTACTTC; CDR3 protein: CASSARTGALREEQYF
J gene: TRBJ1-2; clone size: -; V gene: TRBV2; D gene: -; CDR3 DNA: TGTGCCAGCAAACCCCAGGGTACCGAAAGCTACACCTTC; CDR3 protein: CASKPQGTESYTF
J gene: TRBJ1-6; clone size: -; V gene: TRBV21-1; D gene: -; CDR3 DNA: TGTGCCAGCAGCTCGCCCGGACAGTCGAGGTGTTCACCCCTCCACTTT; CDR3 protein: CASSSPGQSRCSPLHF
J gene: TRBJ1-3; clone size: -; V gene: TRBV7-2; D gene: -; CDR3 DNA: TGTGCCAGCAGCTTCGGGGGTCTGAGCTCTGGAAACACCATATATTTT; CDR3 protein: CASSFGGLSSGNTIYF
J gene: TRBJ2-3; clone size: -; V gene: TRBV21-1; D gene: -; CDR3 DNA: TGTGCCAGCAGTATTTTAAAAGGGGACTGCACAGATACGCAGTATTTT; CDR3 protein: CASSILKGDCTDTQYF
J gene: TRBJ2-3; clone size: -; V gene: TRBV4-2; D gene: -; CDR3 DNA: TGTGCCAGCAGCCAAGTGCGGGGGCTGGATACGCAGTATTTT; CDR3 protein: CASSQVRGLDTQYF
J gene: TRBJ1-2; clone size: -; V gene: TRBV5-1; D gene: TRBD1; CDR3 DNA: TGCGCCAGCACCTTGATTCAGGGGGACGAAGGCTACACCTTC; CDR3 protein: CASTLIQGDEGYTF
J gene: TRBJ1-3; clone size: -; V gene: TRBV6-6; D gene: -; CDR3 DNA: TGTGCCAGCAGCTCCGAGATCTCTGGAAACACCATATATTTT; CDR3 protein: CASSSEISGNTIYF
J gene: TRBJ1-2; clone size: once; V gene: TRBV24-1; D gene: -; CDR3 DNA: TGTGCCCCCAGACCGGGGATTAACTATGGCTACACCTTC; CDR3 protein: CAPRPGINYGYTF
J gene: TRBJ2-7; clone size: -; V gene: TRBV2; D gene: TRBD1; CDR3 DNA: TGTGCCAGCAGCAGGGACAGACGTTCCTACGAGCAGTACTTC; CDR3 protein: CASSRDRRSYEQYF
J gene: TRBJ1-2; clone size: -; V gene: TRBV7-8; D gene: -; CDR3 DNA: TGTGCCAGCAGCTTAGAATATGGGGCAAGAAACTATGGCTACACCTTC; CDR3 protein: CASSLEYGARNYGYTF
J gene: TRBJ1-4; clone size: -; V gene: TRBV9; D gene: TRBD1; CDR3 DNA: TGTGCCAGCAGCCGACAGGGGGCTACTGAAAAACTGTTTTTT; CDR3 protein: CASSRQGATEKLFF
J gene: TRBJ1-1; clone size: -; V gene: TRBV6-4; D gene: -; CDR3 DNA: TGTGCCAGCAGTGACGTACGGGGGGTAGCTTTCTTT; CDR3 protein: CASSDVRGVAFF
J gene: TRBJ2-1; clone size: -; V gene: TRBV3-1/TRBV3-2; D gene: -; CDR3 DNA: TGTGCCAGCAGCTCCCGACTGGAAAACAATGAGCAGTTCTTC; CDR3 protein: CASSSRLENNEQFF
J gene: TRBJ2-5; clone size: -; V gene: TRBV27; D gene: -; CDR3 DNA: TGTGCCAGCAGGGTGAGCGGGCCGACGGAGACCCAGTACTTC; CDR3 protein: CASRVSGPTETQYF
J gene: TRBJ1-1; clone size: -; V gene: TRBV20-1; D gene: TRBD1; CDR3 DNA: TGCAGTGCTAGTCCCGCGGACAGGTTGAACACTGAAGCTTTCTTT; CDR3 protein: CSASPADRLNTEAFF
J gene: TRBJ2-5; clone size: -; V gene: TRBV5-1; D gene: TRBD1; CDR3 DNA: TGCGCCAGCAGCCGACAGGGGCAAGAGACCCAGTACTTC; CDR3 protein: CASSRQGQETQYF
J gene: TRBJ1-1; clone size: -; V gene: TRBV19; D gene: -; CDR3 DNA: TGTGCCAGTAGCCGAGAGGCACAGGCCACCACTGAAGCTTTCTTT; CDR3 protein: CASSREAQATTEAFF
J gene: TRBJ1-4; clone size: -; V gene: TRBV5-4; D gene: -; CDR3 DNA: TGTGCCAGCAGCTTACTAGGAGAAAAACTGTTTTTT; CDR3 protein: CASSLLGEKLFF
J gene: TRBJ1-1; clone size: few; V gene: TRBV5-1; D gene: -; CDR3 DNA: TGCGCCAGCAGCTTGGAGGCAGGGCTGAACACTGAAGCTTTCTTT; CDR3 protein: CASSLEAGLNTEAFF
J gene: TRBJ2-7; clone size: -; V gene: TRBV4-2; D gene: -; CDR3 DNA: TGTGCCAGCAGTCTCGGGGACTCGGAGGGGCAGTACTTC; CDR3 protein: CASSLGDSEGQYF
J gene: TRBJ2-1; clone size: -; V gene: TRBV2; D gene: TRBD1; CDR3 DNA: TGTGCCAGCAGAAGTGGGACAGGGGCGATGGATGAGCAGTTCTTC; CDR3 protein: CASRSGTGAMDEQFF
J gene: TRBJ1-6; clone size: -; V gene: TRBV19; D gene: TRBD1; CDR3 DNA: TGTGCCAGTAGTATCCGGGACAGGGATTCACCCCTCCACTTT; CDR3 protein: CASSIRDRDSPLHF
J gene: TRBJ2-1; clone size: -; V gene: TRBV6-5; D gene: TRBD1; CDR3 DNA: TGTGCCAGCTCCTCCGGGACAGACCTCAATGAGCAGTTCTTC; CDR3 protein: CASSSGTDLNEQFF
J gene: TRBJ2-7; clone size: -; V gene: TRBV5-1; D gene: TRBD1; CDR3 DNA: TGCGCCAGCAGCGGTCTAAGACAGGGGGGAAACGAGCAGTACTTC; CDR3 protein: CASSGLRQGGNEQYF
J gene: TRBJ2-4; clone size: -; V gene: TRBV5-1; D gene: -; CDR3 DNA: TGCGCCAGCAGCTTGGAAAGGATAGGGAGGAGGATTCAGTACTTC; CDR3 protein: CASSLERIGRRIQYF
J gene: TRBJ1-1; clone size: -; V gene: TRBV5-1; D gene: -; CDR3 DNA: TGCGCCAGCAGCAGACAGGCGGGGGACACTGAAGCTTTCTTT; CDR3 protein: CASSRQAGDTEAFF
J gene: TRBJ1-6; clone size: -; V gene: TRBV28; D gene: TRBD1; CDR3 DNA: TGTGCCAGCAGTTCCCCGGGACAGGGAGGACATTCACCCCTCCACTTT; CDR3 protein: CASSSPGQGGHSPLHF